This T cell receptor beta chain comes out of a study of cytomegalovirus exposure and HLA in healthy donors. Looked up from germline, CDR1 is MNHNY and CDR2 is SVGAGI (reference sequence). V was cut by 8 bases and J by 4 bases, with 5 bases left in between. The CDR3 is 11 amino acids. The PCR had 60 Vbeta and 13 Jbeta primers. In the source study's methods: Per a later analysis, the number of unique TCR beta chains was roughly 87 million, of which some 9.9 million were shared. Clones were sequenced by immunoSEQ multiplex PCR, and TCRdb holds only the in-frame ones, with some missing. V and J calls and clone size are copied from that table; D and trimming were computed from the DNA. The sample holds about 98,000 clones, less than 70% seen once.

This clonotype originated in a female donor in good health and CMV-seronegative. The chain recombines TRBV6-6 with TRBJ2-2; the D gene is possibly TRBD2 (5 bases). Sequencing was performed on PBMCs. CDR3 bases: TGTGCCAGCGGAGGCACCGGGGAGCTGTTTTTT. This translates into CASGGTGELFF.